These 25 T cell receptor beta chains were all obtained from the same sample, sequenced in a study of response to subunit inactivated influenza vaccine. TCRdb re-derived calls from the RT-PCR reads in MiXCR, one entry per CDR3 protein. Of some 500,000 distinct CDR3 sequences listed, over 10% are singletons. Source: PBMCs from blood, taken about 40 days after vaccination. The receptor source for this set is a man aged 45-60 years who received an inactivated influenza vaccine.

There are a few counts of this clonotype. The chain links TRBV20-1 to TRBJ2-4; a weak D match, TRBD2 (5 bases). CDR3 length: 16 amino acids. Germline CDR1 and CDR2: DFQATT and SNEGSKA (reference sequence). Trimming took 5 bases from V and 0 from J, leaving 17 bases between them. Here the CDR3 reads CSASQTSMGAKNIQYF. CDR3 coding DNA: TGCAGTGCTTCCCAAACTAGTATGGGAGCCAAAAACATTCAGTACTTC.

At least ten counts were recorded for this clonotype. This sequence joins TRBV7-8 and TRBJ2-1; a possible D gene is TRBD1 (5 bases). The germline V and J ends were trimmed by 8 bases and 5 bases, with 16 bases remaining between them. Per germline, CDR1 SGHVS and CDR2 FQNEAQ. This CDR3 comprises 14 residues. CDR3 nucleotide sequence: TGTGCCAGCGGGGCGCGGCTTGTCGACAATGAGCAGTTCTTC. Residues: CASGARLVDNEQFF.

This clonotype came up a few times. V usage is TRBV9 and J usage is TRBJ2-1; 7 bases fit TRBD2. CDR3 size: 16 residues. Trimming took 0 bases from V and 7 from J; bases not matched to a gene: 10. In germline, CDR1 is SGDLS, CDR2 YYNGEE. In nucleotides, the CDR3 is TGTGCCAGCAGCGTAGCCCACCGGGAGGTAAGGAATGAGCAGTTCTTC. It is translated as CASSVAHREVRNEQFF.

This clonotype has more than one count but fewer than ten. V and J are TRBV4-3 and TRBJ2-4; 7 bases align to TRBD2. V lost 1 base to trimming and J lost 13 bases; unmatched junction nucleotides: 10. The CDR3 totals 14 residues. The germline V gene has CDR1 LGHNA and CDR2 YSLEER. Here the CDR3 DNA reads TGCGCCAGCAGCCAAGCCGGGGGGAAAGGGGTCCAGTACTTC. Its protein is CASSQAGGKGVQYF.

This clonotype was seen repeatedly, ten times or more. The chain links TRBV15 to TRBJ2-7, with D possibly matching TRBD2 (6 bases). Germline lookup yields CDR1 LNHNV and CDR2 YYDKDF (reference sequence). With 4 bases removed from V and 4 bases from J, the gap between germline ends came to 8 bases. There are 12 residues in the CDR3. CDR3 DNA sequence: TGTGCCACCAGCACCGGGGGATACGAGCAGTACTTC. Its protein product is CATSTGGYEQYF.

This clonotype came up a few times. The rearrangement links TRBV7-9 to TRBJ2-7; no clear D gene. V was trimmed by 5 bases and J by 2 bases, leaving 16 bases between them. Germline CDR1 is SEHNR and CDR2 is FQNEAQ (reference sequence). The CDR3 length is 15 residues. The CDR3 loop is CASSRGVDRTYEQYF. The DNA for the CDR3 is TGTGCCAGCAGCCGCGGCGTGGACCGGACCTACGAGCAGTACTTC.

This clonotype has only a few counts. The chain recombines TRBV28 with TRBJ2-5; D is perhaps TRBD2 (5 bases). The CDR3 consists of 15 residues. The ends were cut back, 4 bases at V and 5 bases at J, with 17 bases in the middle. Germline-derived CDR1 and CDR2 are MDHEN and SYDVKM. As DNA, the CDR3 is TGTGCCAGCAGTTCTCGGGATCCTCCGAGGGAGACCCAGTACTTC. It specifies CASSSRDPPRETQYF.

The rearrangement links TRBV7-2 to TRBJ1-5; the D gene is possibly TRBD1 (5 bases). Trimming cost V 5 bases and J 1 base, with 12 bases left between them. CDR1 SGHTA and CDR2 FQGNSA come from the germline V gene. This CDR3 region has 15 residues. CDR3 nucleotide sequence: TGTGCCAGCAGCCCCGGAGGGGTCAGCAATCAGCCCCAGCATTTT. Translation gives CASSPGGVSNQPQHF. Full variable domain (outside the CDR3, taken from reference TRBV7-2 and TRBJ1-5): GAGVSQSPSNKVTEKGKDVELRCDPISGHTALYWYRQSLGQGLEFLIYFQGNSAPDKSGLPSDRFSAERTGGSVSTLTIQRTQQEDSAVYLCASSPGGVSNQPQHFGDGTRLSIL.

This clonotype was seen just once. The chain combines TRBV6-1 with TRBJ2-6, with a possible D match to TRBD1 (6 bases). The V and J ends lost 3 bases and 4 bases respectively, with 10 bases between them. Germline CDR1 MNHNS, CDR2 SASEGT. The CDR3 spans 15 residues. In nucleotides, the CDR3 is TGTGCCAGCAGTGAGTGGGACACCGGGGCCAACGTCCTGACTTTC. Translation gives CASSEWDTGANVLTF.

This clonotype was seen a few times. This chain uses TRBV28 with TRBJ1-5; 8 bases map to TRBD1. The germline CDR1 and CDR2 sequences are MDHEN and SYDVKM. The V segment lost 7 bases and the J segment 5 bases; nucleotides outside the gene matches: 10. The CDR3 consists of 15 residues. The CDR3 sequence is CASTHDRGVYQPQHF. The CDR3 DNA reads TGTGCCAGCACCCATGACAGGGGAGTGTATCAGCCCCAGCATTTT.

The chain carries TRBV7-6 and TRBJ2-7, with TRBD1 matching over 9 bases. The CDR3 consists of 15 residues. After removal of 4 bases from V and 3 bases from J, the junction contained 7 bases not matched to a gene. Per germline, CDR1 SGHVS and CDR2 FNYEAQ. CDR3 DNA: TGTGCCAGCAGCTATGACAGGGGGGAATTCTACGAGCAGTACTTC. Protein: CASSYDRGEFYEQYF.

Turning to this clonotype: This may arise from a read error, as a much more abundant clone is one base away. The CDR3 is CVSSSGQGYNEQFF. CDR3 in DNA: TGTGTCAGCAGTTCCGGACAGGGGTACAATGAGCAGTTCTTC. The chain is built from TRBV6-5 and TRBJ2-1; TRBD1 aligns across 9 bases. This CDR3 has 14 amino acids. CDR1 and CDR2 (germline): MNHEY, SVGAGI.

J is TRBJ2-1 and V is TRBV20-1, with 10 positions matching TRBD1. Per the germline V gene, CDR1 is DFQATT and CDR2 is SNEGSKA (reference sequence). This CDR3 is 14 amino acids long. This CDR3 is CSIGQGGLNNEQFF. The CDR3 DNA is TGCAGCATAGGACAGGGGGGGTTAAACAATGAGCAGTTCTTC.

The CDR3 bases are TGCAGTGCTAGAGAGGGCAGCCTCCCCCAAGAGACCCAGTACTTC. Its protein product is CSAREGSLPQETQYF. This chain connects TRBV20-1 to TRBJ2-5; D gene uncertain. The CDR3 consists of 15 residues. Trimming pared 0 bases from V and 1 base from J, leaving 12 bases between. In germline, CDR1 is DFQATT, CDR2 SNEGSKA (reference sequence).

This clonotype was observed at least ten times. A read error may produce the germline difference seen at one junction end. The chain carries TRBV12-3 or TRBV12-4 and TRBJ2-2; TRBD2 aligns across 8 bases. The CDR3 spans 16 residues. The CDR3 DNA is TGTGCCAGCAGTTTTTGGGCTAGCGGGCCCACCTGGGAGCTGTTTTTT. Translating it yields CASSFWASGPTWELFF.

This clonotype was found a few times. Here the CDR3 DNA reads TGTGCCAGCAGCTTAGCCTTGAACGGGCCCCAGCATTTT. Its translation: CASSLALNGPQHF. The chain links TRBV11-2 to TRBJ1-5; no definite D call. CDR1 is SGHAT, CDR2 FQNNGV, per germline. This CDR3 is 13 amino acids long. Between the trimmed V and J ends, which lost 1 base and 9 bases, there was a span of 10 bases.

This chain uses TRBV19 with TRBJ2-7; TRBD1 aligns across 9 bases. Germline assignment: CDR1 LNHDA and CDR2 SQIVND (reference sequence). Trimming removed 4 bases from V and 7 bases from J; junction bases left unmatched: 14. The CDR3 runs 16 residues. The CDR3 DNA follows: TGTGCCAGTAGTACCCCACCGGGACAGGGTAATCGAGAGCAGTACTTC. Translation gives CASSTPPGQGNREQYF.

This clonotype was detected only a few times. The chain is built from TRBV27 and TRBJ1-1; D gene uncertain. CDR1 and CDR2 (germline): MNHEY, SMNVEV (reference sequence). The length of the CDR3 is 15 residues. Trimming removed 3 bases at V and 1 base at J, with 12 bases between. CDR3 sequence reads: CASSFRARANTEAFF. Here the CDR3 DNA reads TGTGCCAGCAGTTTTCGCGCCAGAGCGAACACTGAAGCTTTCTTT.

V usage is TRBV7-3 and J usage is TRBJ2-7; 9 bases are shared with TRBD2. Germline loops: CDR1 SGHTA, CDR2 FQGTGA. The CDR3 covers 15 residues. Trimming removed 0 bases from V and 3 bases from J; junction bases left unmatched: 3. In DNA, the CDR3 is TGTGCCAGCAGCTTAACAGCGGGAGGTCACTACGAGCAGTACTTC. Its protein is CASSLTAGGHYEQYF.

This clonotype was counted ten times or more. V gene TRBV6-2 or TRBV6-3 combines with J gene TRBJ1-1, with no clear D. Germline V CDR1 and CDR2: MNHEY, SVGEGT. This CDR3 is 11 amino acids long. V was clipped by 3 bases and J by 8 bases, with 7 bases between them. The CDR3: CASSYLREAFF. In nucleotides, the CDR3 is TGTGCCAGCAGTTATCTCAGAGAAGCTTTCTTT.

This clonotype showed up just a few times. This chain uses TRBV15 with TRBJ1-2; no clear D. V was clipped by 0 bases and J by 8 bases, with 16 bases between them. The CDR3 is 15 amino acids. CDR1 and CDR2 from the germline V gene are LNHNV and YYDKDF (reference sequence). The CDR3 DNA reads TGTGCCACCAGCAGAGATTTTGGGGAAGCGGGCGGCTACACCTTC. It yields the protein CATSRDFGEAGGYTF.

This clonotype was seen ten or more times. The V and J genes are TRBV29-1 and TRBJ2-2, with a weak D call TRBD1 (6 bases). CDR1 and CDR2 from the germline V gene are SQVTM and ANQGSEA. The V end was cut by 6 bases, the J end by 4 bases, with 9 bases between. The CDR3 runs 12 residues. The CDR3 here is CSVDSFTGELFF. The CDR3 nucleotides are TGCAGCGTGGACAGTTTCACCGGGGAGCTGTTTTTT.

This clonotype was seen only a few times. The V gene is TRBV14, the J gene TRBJ2-7; no reliable D call. Trimming pared 1 base from V and 3 bases from J, leaving 16 bases between. Germline V lookup: CDR1 SGHDN, CDR2 FVKESK. The CDR3 is 16 amino acids. In DNA form, the CDR3 reads TGTGCCAGCAGCCAAGTTTCATCCCCCCTCAGCTACGAGCAGTACTTC. Its translation is CASSQVSSPLSYEQYF.

The chain has TRBV6-1 and TRBJ2-6; D is unresolved. CDR1 and CDR2 from the germline V gene are MNHNS and SASEGT. V was clipped by 8 bases and J by 4 bases, with 12 bases between them. CDR3 length: 14 residues. The CDR3 here is CASRPRSGANVLTF. CDR3 nucleotides: TGTGCCAGCCGCCCTAGGTCAGGGGCCAACGTCCTGACTTTC.

This clonotype was detected only a few times. This chain links TRBV12-3 or TRBV12-4 with TRBJ1-4; D is undetermined. Trimming took 3 bases from V and 5 from J, leaving 13 bases between them. The CDR3 contains 15 residues. The CDR3 sequence: CASSFSGGPNEKLFF. As DNA, the CDR3 is TGTGCCAGCAGTTTCTCGGGCGGCCCGAATGAAAAACTGTTTTTT.